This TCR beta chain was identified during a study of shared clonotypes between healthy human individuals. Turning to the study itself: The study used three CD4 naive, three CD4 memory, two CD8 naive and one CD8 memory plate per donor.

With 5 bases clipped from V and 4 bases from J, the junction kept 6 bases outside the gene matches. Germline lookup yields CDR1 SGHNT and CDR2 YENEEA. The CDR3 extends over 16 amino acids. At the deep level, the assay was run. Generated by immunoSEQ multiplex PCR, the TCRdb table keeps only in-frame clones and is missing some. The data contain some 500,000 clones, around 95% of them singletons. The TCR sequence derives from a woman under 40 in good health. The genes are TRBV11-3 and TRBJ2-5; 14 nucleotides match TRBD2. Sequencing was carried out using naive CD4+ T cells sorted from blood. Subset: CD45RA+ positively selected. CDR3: CASSRGLAGESETQYF. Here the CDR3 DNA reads TGTGCCAGCAGCCGGGGACTAGCGGGAGAGTCAGAGACCCAGTACTTC.